This T cell receptor beta chain was recovered during a study of early T cells in non-severe SARS-CoV-2 infection. For the study at large: Sequencing of bulk RNA from unsorted whole blood was done, without chain pairing. Whole-study findings and limits: Private and CD4 specificities were missed by VDJdb matching, skewed to anti-spike CD8.

Individual cDNA molecules carried attached unique molecular identifiers. MiXCR was run by TCRdb on the 5' RACE reads, yielding one entry per CDR3 protein. The data show some 80,000 distinct CDR3 sequences, roughly 12% seen once. This clonotype has only a few counts. The antigen remains unidentified. The CDR3 runs to 15 residues. The germline V and J ends were trimmed by 1 base and 9 bases, with 19 bases remaining between them. Germline values: CDR1 SGHKS, CDR2 YYEKEE (reference sequence). This sequence joins TRBV5-5 and TRBJ1-2; D is unresolved. The sample in question was whole blood, obtained at baseline. This receptor was identified in an adult who was a healthcare worker with PCR-confirmed SARS-CoV-2 infection or an uninfected control (not recorded which). The donor label of this sample is uncertain. CDR3 sequence: CASSLNQITVVSYTF. DNA for the CDR3: TGTGCCAGCAGCTTGAACCAAATTACAGTCGTTAGCTACACCTTC.